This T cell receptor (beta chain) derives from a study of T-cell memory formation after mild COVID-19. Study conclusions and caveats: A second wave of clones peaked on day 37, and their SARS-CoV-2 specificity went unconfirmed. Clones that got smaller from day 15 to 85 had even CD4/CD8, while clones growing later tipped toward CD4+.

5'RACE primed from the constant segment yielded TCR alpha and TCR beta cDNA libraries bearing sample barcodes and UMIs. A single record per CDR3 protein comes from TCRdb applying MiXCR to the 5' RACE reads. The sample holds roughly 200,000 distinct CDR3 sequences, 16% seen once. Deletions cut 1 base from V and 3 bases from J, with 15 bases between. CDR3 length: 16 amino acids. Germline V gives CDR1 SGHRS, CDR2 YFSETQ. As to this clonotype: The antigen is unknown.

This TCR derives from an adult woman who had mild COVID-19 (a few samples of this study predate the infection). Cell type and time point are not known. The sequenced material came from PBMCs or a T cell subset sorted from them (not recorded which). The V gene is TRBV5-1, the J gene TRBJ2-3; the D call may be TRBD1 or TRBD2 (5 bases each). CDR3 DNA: TGCGCCAGCAGCTTGTCGAGGGACGATCGGACAGATACGCAGTATTTT. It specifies CASSLSRDDRTDTQYF.